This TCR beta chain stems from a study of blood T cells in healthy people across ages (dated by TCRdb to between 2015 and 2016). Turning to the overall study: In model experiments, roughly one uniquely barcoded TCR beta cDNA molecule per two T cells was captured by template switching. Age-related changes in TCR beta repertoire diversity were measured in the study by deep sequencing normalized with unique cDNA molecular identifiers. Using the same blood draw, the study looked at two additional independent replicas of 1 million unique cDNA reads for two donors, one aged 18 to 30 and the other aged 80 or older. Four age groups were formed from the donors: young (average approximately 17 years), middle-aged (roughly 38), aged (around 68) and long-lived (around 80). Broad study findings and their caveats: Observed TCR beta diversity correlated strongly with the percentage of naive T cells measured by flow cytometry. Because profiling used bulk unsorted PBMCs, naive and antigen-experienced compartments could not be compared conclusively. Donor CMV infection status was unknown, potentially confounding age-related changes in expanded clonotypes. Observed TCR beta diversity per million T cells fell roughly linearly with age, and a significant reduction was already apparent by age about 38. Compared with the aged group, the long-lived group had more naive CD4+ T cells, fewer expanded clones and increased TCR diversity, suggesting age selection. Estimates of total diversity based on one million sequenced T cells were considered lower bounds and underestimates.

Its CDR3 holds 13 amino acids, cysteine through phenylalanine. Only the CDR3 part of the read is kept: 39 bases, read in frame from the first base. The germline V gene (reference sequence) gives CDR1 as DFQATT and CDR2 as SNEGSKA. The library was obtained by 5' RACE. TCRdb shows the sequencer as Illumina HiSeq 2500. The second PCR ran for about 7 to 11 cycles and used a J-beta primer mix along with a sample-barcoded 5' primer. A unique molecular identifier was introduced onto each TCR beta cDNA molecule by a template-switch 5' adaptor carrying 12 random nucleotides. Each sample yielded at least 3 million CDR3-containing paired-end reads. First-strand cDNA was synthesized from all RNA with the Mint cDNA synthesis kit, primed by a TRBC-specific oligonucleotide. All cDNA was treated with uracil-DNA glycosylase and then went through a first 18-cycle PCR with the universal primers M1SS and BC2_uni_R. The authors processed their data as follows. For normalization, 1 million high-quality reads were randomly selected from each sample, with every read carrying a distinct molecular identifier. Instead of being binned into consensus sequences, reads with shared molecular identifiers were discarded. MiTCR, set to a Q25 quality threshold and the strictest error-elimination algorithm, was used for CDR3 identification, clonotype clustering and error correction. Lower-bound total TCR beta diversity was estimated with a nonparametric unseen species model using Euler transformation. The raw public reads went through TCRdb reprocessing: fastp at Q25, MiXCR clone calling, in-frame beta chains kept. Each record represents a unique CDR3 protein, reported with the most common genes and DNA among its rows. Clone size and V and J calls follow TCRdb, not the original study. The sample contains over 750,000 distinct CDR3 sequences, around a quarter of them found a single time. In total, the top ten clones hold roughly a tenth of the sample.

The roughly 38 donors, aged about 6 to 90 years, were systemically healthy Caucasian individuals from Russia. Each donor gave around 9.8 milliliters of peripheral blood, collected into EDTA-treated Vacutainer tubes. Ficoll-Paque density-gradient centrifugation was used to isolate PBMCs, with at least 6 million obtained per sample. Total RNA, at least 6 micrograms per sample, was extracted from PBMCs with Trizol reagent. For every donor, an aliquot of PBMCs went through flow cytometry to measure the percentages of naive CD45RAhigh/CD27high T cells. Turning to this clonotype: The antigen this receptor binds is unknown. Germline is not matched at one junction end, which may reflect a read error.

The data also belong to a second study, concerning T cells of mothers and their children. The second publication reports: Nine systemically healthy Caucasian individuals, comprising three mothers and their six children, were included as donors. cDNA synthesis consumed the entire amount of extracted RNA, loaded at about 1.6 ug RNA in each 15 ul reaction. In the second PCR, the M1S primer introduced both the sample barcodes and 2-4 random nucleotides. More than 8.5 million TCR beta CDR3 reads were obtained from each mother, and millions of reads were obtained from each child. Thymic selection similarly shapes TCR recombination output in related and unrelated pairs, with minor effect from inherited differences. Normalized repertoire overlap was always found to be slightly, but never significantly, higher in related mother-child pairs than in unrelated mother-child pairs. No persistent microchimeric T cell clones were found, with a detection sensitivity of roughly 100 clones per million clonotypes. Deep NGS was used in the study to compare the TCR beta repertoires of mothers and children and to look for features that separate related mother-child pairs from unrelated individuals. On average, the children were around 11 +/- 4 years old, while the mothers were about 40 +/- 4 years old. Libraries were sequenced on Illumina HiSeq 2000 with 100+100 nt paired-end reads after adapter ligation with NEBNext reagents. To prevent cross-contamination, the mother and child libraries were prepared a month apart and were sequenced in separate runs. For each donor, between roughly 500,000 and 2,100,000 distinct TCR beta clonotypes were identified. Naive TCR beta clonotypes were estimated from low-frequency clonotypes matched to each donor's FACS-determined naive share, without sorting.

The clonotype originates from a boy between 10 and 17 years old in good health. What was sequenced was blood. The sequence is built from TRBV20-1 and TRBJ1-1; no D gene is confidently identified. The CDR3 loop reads CRARGNGNTEAFF. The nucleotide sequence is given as TGCAGAGCTAGAGGGAACGGGAACACTGAAGCTTTCTTT.